These 25 T cell receptor beta chains came from one sample sequenced in a study of cytomegalovirus exposure and HLA in healthy donors. PCR primers comprised 60 Vbeta and 13 Jbeta primers. Libraries were prepared by immunoSEQ multiplex PCR; TCRdb keeps only in-frame clonotypes and omits some of them. The table records about 140,000 clones, about 80% of them present only once. The sequencing input was PBMCs. The receptors come from a woman between 40 and 50 years old in good health and CMV-seronegative.

This clone has just one count. The chain is built from TRBV5-1 and TRBJ2-1, with D perhaps matching TRBD2 (5 bases). The CDR3 length is 13 residues. Looked up from germline, CDR1 is SGHRS and CDR2 is YFSETQ. The V and J ends lost 4 bases and 2 bases respectively, with 7 bases between them. The CDR3 bases are TGCGCCAGCAGCATGGGAGCCTACAATGAGCAGTTCTTC. It yields the protein CASSMGAYNEQFF.

The rearrangement links TRBV9 to TRBJ1-4; D is unresolved. The CDR3 is made up of 15 amino acids. Trimming left V 0 bases short and J 0 bases short, with 6 bases between. Germline-derived CDR1 and CDR2 are SGDLS and YYNGEE. The CDR3 DNA sequence: TGTGCCAGCAGCGTAGGTACGGCAACTAATGAAAAACTGTTTTTT. Protein sequence: CASSVGTATNEKLFF.

With respect to this clone: As the CDR3 is not closed by the conserved phenylalanine or tryptophan, this likely results from a read error. The gene calls are TRBV30 and TRBJ1-2, with D possibly being TRBD1 (5 bases). Trimming shortened V by 3 bases and J by 4 bases, and 9 bases separated the two germline ends. There are 12 residues in the CDR3. Per germline, CDR1 GTSNPN and CDR2 SVGIG (reference sequence). The CDR3 DNA is TGTGCCTGGAGGGACACCGGCTATGGCTACACCCTC. Translated, it gives CAWRDTGYGYTL.

The chain combines TRBV19 with TRBJ1-2; D is unresolved. The ends were cut back, 2 bases at V and 7 bases at J, with 20 bases in the middle. Germline V gene lookup returns CDR1 LNHDA and CDR2 SQIVND (reference sequence). The CDR3 sequence is 16 residues long. In nucleotides, the CDR3 is TGTGCCAGTAGTATAACCTTCGGAGGGTCCCTTCTTGGCTACACCTTC. Translated, it gives CASSITFGGSLLGYTF.

This chain joins TRBV13 and TRBJ2-7; TRBD2 is a possible D gene (6 bases). The CDR3 sequence is 15 residues long. Trimming removed 2 bases from V and 4 bases from J, with 15 bases in between. CDR1 and CDR2 from the germline V gene are PRHDT and FYEKMQ (reference sequence). This CDR3 is CASSLTTGRSYEQYF. CDR3 in DNA: TGTGCCAGCAGCTTAACGACCGGGAGATCGTACGAGCAGTACTTC.

This chain connects TRBV9 to TRBJ2-3; D not resolved. The germline V and J ends were trimmed by 5 bases and 0 bases, with 7 bases remaining between them. This CDR3 spans 13 amino acids. Germline CDR1 reads SGDLS; CDR2 reads YYNGEE. As DNA, the CDR3 is TGTGCCAGCAGTCCTATTAGCACAGATACGCAGTATTTT. It specifies CASSPISTDTQYF.

This rearrangement joins TRBV7-9 to TRBJ2-3, with D tentatively TRBD2 (5 bases). V dropped 7 bases and J dropped 2 bases, with 13 bases sitting between them. Germline V gene sequence: CDR1 SEHNR, CDR2 FQNEAQ (reference sequence). This CDR3 is 14 amino acids long. The CDR3: CASIPLGNTDTQYF. CDR3 sequence (DNA): TGTGCCAGCATTCCACTAGGGAACACAGATACGCAGTATTTT. Combining the CDR3 with reference TRBV7-9 and TRBJ2-3 gives the whole variable domain DTGVSQNPRHKITKRGQNVTFRCDPISEHNRLYWYRQTLGQGPEFLTYFQNEAQLEKSRLLSDRFSAERPKGSFSTLEIQRTEQGDSAMYLCASIPLGNTDTQYFGPGTRLTVL.

This chain links TRBV29-1 with TRBJ2-1; D is possibly TRBD1 (5 bases). With 7 bases removed from V and 5 bases from J, the gap between germline ends came to 15 bases. Germline CDR1 reads SQVTM; CDR2 reads ANQGSEA. The CDR3 contains 13 residues. In nucleotides, the CDR3 is TGCAGCGCCCAAAGGGGCCACAACAATGAGCAGTTCTTC. Translating it yields CSAQRGHNNEQFF.

The chain recombines TRBV28 with TRBJ2-2, with 9 bases fitting TRBD1. The germline V gene has CDR1 MDHEN and CDR2 SYDVKM. This CDR3 comprises 14 residues. The junction had 5 bases not matched to a gene; V was cut back by 10 bases and J by 2 bases. As DNA, the CDR3 is TGTGCCACCGGGACAGGGACAAACACCGGGGAGCTGTTTTTT. This codes for CATGTGTNTGELFF.

The chain recombines TRBV11-1 with TRBJ2-7, with 12 bases aligning to TRBD2. The germline V gene has CDR1 SGHAT and CDR2 FQDESV (reference sequence). CDR3 length: 15 residues. J lost 3 bases, V lost 5 bases, and 5 bases had no gene match. CDR3 protein: CASSPTSGSGYEQYF. The DNA for the CDR3 is TGTGCCAGCAGCCCGACTAGCGGGAGTGGCTACGAGCAGTACTTC.

The chain employs TRBV6-1 and TRBJ2-5; 7 bases map to TRBD1. V lost 6 bases to trimming and J lost 5 bases; unmatched junction nucleotides: 9. Per germline, CDR1 MNHNS and CDR2 SASEGT. This CDR3 region has 14 residues. The DNA for the CDR3 is TGTGCCAGCAGAGCCCCAGGGGGTTGGGAGACCCAGTACTTC. Translated, it gives CASRAPGGWETQYF.

CDR3 nucleotides: TGTGCCAGCAGTTACGGACAGCACCCTTCCTACGAGCAGTACTTC. This translates into CASSYGQHPSYEQYF. The rearrangement links TRBV7-2 to TRBJ2-7, with a tentative D call TRBD1 (6 bases). The CDR3 is 15 amino acids. Trimming took off 6 bases at V and 1 base at J, with 16 bases between the two ends. Germline values: CDR1 SGHTA, CDR2 FQGNSA.

This rearrangement joins TRBV5-1 to TRBJ1-4; maybe TRBD1 (5 bases). Trimming stripped 0 bases from V and 8 bases from J, with 5 bases between. This CDR3 comprises 12 residues. Germline-derived CDR1 and CDR2 are SGHRS and YFSETQ. The CDR3 loop is CASSLAGEKLFF. The CDR3 DNA is TGCGCCAGCAGCTTGGCAGGGGAAAAACTGTTTTTT. Full variable domain (rest looked up from reference TRBV5-1 and TRBJ1-4): KAGVTQTPRYLIKTRGQQVTLSCSPISGHRSVSWYQQTPGQGLQFLFEYFSETQRNKGNFPGRFSGRQFSNSRSEMNVSTLELGDSALYLCASSLAGEKLFFGSGTQLSVL.

This clone was seen only once. The chain couples TRBV18 to TRBJ1-1; 11 bases are a match to TRBD1. J gave up 0 bases and V 3 bases, and 9 bases lay outside the gene matches. The CDR3 is made up of 18 amino acids. CDR1 is KGHSH and CDR2 is LQKENI in the germline V gene. Here the CDR3 reads CASSPPRGQGDLNTEAFF. For the CDR3, the DNA is TGTGCCAGCTCACCCCCGAGGGGACAGGGGGATTTGAACACTGAAGCTTTCTTT.

Comment on this clone: One end of the junction fails to match germline, which may point to a read error. The chain couples TRBV19 to TRBJ1-1; a possible D gene is TRBD1 (5 bases). This CDR3 comprises 12 residues. Looked up from germline, CDR1 is LNHDA and CDR2 is SQIVND (reference sequence). Written as DNA, the CDR3 is TGTGCCAGTAGTCCAGGGTGGGGTGAAGATTTCTTT. It translates to CASSPGWGEDFF. Complete variable domain (other parts from reference TRBV19 and TRBJ1-1): DGGITQSPKYLFRKEGQNVTLSCEQNLNHDAMYWYRQDPGQGLRLIYYSQIVNDFQKGDIAEGYSVSREKKESFPLTVTSAQKNPTAFYLCASSPGWGEDFFGQGTRLTVV.

V and J are TRBV29-1 and TRBJ2-7, with D possibly TRBD1 on 6 matching bases. The V end was cut by 6 bases, the J end by 2 bases, with 11 bases between. The CDR3 length is 12 residues. CDR1 and CDR2 (germline): SQVTM, ANQGSEA. CDR3 in amino acids: CSVLQGPYEQYF. CDR3 bases: TGCAGCGTATTACAGGGCCCCTACGAGCAGTACTTC.

CDR3 DNA sequence: TGTGCCAGCAGCCAAGAAGTCTTCGGACTAGCGAGCTACGAGCAGTACTTC. Amino acids: CASSQEVFGLASYEQYF. The V and J genes are TRBV4-2 and TRBJ2-7, with 9 bases lining up with TRBD2. Germline CDR1 reads LGHNA; CDR2 reads YNFKEQ. The CDR3 sequence is 17 residues long. V dropped 0 bases and J dropped 3; count of bases not matched to a gene: 9.

The gene calls are TRBV13 and TRBJ2-7; 8 bases line up with TRBD1. The CDR3 loop spans 13 amino acids. Germline CDR1 PRHDT, CDR2 FYEKMQ (reference sequence). The V gene end was trimmed by 4 bases and the J gene end by 7 bases; junction bases not matched to a gene: 6. CDR3 in DNA: TGTGCCAGCAGCTATGACAGGGGTAAAGAGCAGTACTTC. Translated: CASSYDRGKEQYF.

The DNA for the CDR3 is TGTGCCAGCAGCGTGTTAGCGGGAGGACCCGAGACCCAGTACTTC. Translation gives CASSVLAGGPETQYF. The chain is built from TRBV9 and TRBJ2-5; TRBD2 agrees at 10 bases. CDR1 and CDR2 (germline): SGDLS, YYNGEE. V lost 2 bases and J lost 5; bases outside the gene matches: 6. The CDR3 is made up of 15 amino acids.

V and J are TRBV5-4 and TRBJ2-5; D gene ambiguous. V lost 4 bases and J lost 0, with 7 bases in between. CDR3 length equals 13 residues. Germline CDR1 reads SGHNT; CDR2 reads YYREEE (reference sequence). CDR3 residues: CASSPQNQETQYF. CDR3 in DNA: TGTGCCAGCAGCCCTCAGAACCAAGAGACCCAGTACTTC.

The rearrangement joins TRBV9 to TRBJ2-7, with 7 positions matching TRBD2. This CDR3 has 14 amino acids. The V and J ends lost 1 base and 6 bases, in that order; junction bases with no gene match: 7. Looked up from germline, CDR1 is SGDLS and CDR2 is YYNGEE. CDR3 DNA: TGTGCCAGCAGCGTAAGCGGGATTGCCAGCGAGCAGTACTTC. Translated, it gives CASSVSGIASEQYF. Filled out from reference TRBV9 and TRBJ2-7, the complete variable domain reads DSGVTQTPKHLITATGQRVTLRCSPRSGDLSVYWYQQSLDQGLQFLIQYYNGEERAKGNILERFSAQQFPDLHSELNLSSLELGDSALYFCASSVSGIASEQYFGPGTRLTVT.

The genes are TRBV25-1 and TRBJ2-1; D possibly corresponds to TRBD2 (5 bases). Trimming pared 4 bases from V and 6 bases from J, leaving 22 bases between. CDR1 and CDR2 from the germline V gene are MGHDK and SYGVNS. This CDR3 has 17 residues. CDR3 DNA sequence: TGTGCCAGCAGTGGCTGGAGCGGTGATCAGTTCTTCAATGAGCAGTTCTTC. Its protein is CASSGWSGDQFFNEQFF.

The chain uses TRBV28 and TRBJ2-3; 9 bases fit TRBD1. The CDR3 length is 18 residues. V shed 4 bases, J shed 2 bases, and the junction held 13 bases outside the gene matches. Germline CDR1 is MDHEN and CDR2 is SYDVKM. The CDR3 loop is CASSSRQGESFYTDTQYF. CDR3 DNA sequence: TGTGCCAGCAGTTCCCGACAGGGGGAGAGTTTCTACACAGATACGCAGTATTTT.

The chain is built from TRBV28 and TRBJ2-3, with 13 bases lining up with TRBD2. After removal of 3 bases from V and 3 bases from J, the junction contained 6 bases not matched to a gene. CDR1 is MDHEN and CDR2 is SYDVKM in the germline V gene. The CDR3 runs 17 residues. CDR3 sequence (DNA): TGTGCCAGCAGTTTTCTCGGACTAGCGGGAGAAACAGATACGCAGTATTTT. Its protein product is CASSFLGLAGETDTQYF.

The chain is built from TRBV7-9 and TRBJ2-7, with TRBD1 identical over 7 bases. The V gene's germline CDR1 is SEHNR and CDR2 FQNEAQ (reference sequence). V dropped 5 bases and J dropped 0; count of bases not matched to a gene: 4. The CDR3 loop spans 14 amino acids. CDR3 coding DNA: TGTGCCAGCAGCCGGGACAGAAGCTCCTACGAGCAGTACTTC. Amino acids: CASSRDRSSYEQYF.